This T cell receptor beta chain comes out of a study of cytomegalovirus exposure and HLA in healthy donors. Study results and limitations: There were some public TCRs occurring in many donors, but most TCR sequences were rare.

Regarding this clone: Its antigen is unknown.

Here immunoSEQ multiplex PCR was the method, and the copy in TCRdb shows in-frame clones only, minus some. The sample carries under 200,000 clones, more than 75% recorded once. This TCR derives from a man between 18 and 35 years old in good health and CMV-seropositive. The sequencing sample was made of PBMCs.

The CDR3 DNA reads as TGTGCCAGCCGGCTCCGCCGACAGTCCGTTGTCTATGGCTACACCTTC. Amino acid sequence: CASRLRRQSVVYGYTF. The chain recombines TRBV2 with TRBJ1-2; the D gene is possibly TRBD1 (5 bases). The CDR3 is 16 residues long. The germline V and J ends were trimmed by 8 bases and 4 bases, with 23 bases remaining between them. Germline loops: CDR1 SNHLY, CDR2 FYNNEI.